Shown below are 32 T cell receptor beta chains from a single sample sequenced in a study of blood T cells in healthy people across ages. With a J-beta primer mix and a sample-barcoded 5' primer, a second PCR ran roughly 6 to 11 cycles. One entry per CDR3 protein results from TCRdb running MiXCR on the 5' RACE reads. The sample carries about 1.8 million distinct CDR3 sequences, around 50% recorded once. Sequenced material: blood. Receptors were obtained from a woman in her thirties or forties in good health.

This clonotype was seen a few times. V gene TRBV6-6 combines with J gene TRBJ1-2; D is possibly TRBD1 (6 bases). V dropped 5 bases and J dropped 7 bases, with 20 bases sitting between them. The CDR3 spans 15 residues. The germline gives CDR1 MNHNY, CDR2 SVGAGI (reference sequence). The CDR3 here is CASSSRDKAMFGYTF. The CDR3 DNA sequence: TGTGCCAGCAGTAGCCGGGACAAGGCAATGTTTGGCTACACCTTC.

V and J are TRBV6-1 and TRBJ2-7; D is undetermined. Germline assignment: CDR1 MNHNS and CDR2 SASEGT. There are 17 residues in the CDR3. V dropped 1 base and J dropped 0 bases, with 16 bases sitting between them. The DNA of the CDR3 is TGTGCCAGCAGTGAAGAAGGAAGTTCGTGGAGCTCCTACGAGCAGTACTTC. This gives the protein CASSEEGSSWSSYEQYF.

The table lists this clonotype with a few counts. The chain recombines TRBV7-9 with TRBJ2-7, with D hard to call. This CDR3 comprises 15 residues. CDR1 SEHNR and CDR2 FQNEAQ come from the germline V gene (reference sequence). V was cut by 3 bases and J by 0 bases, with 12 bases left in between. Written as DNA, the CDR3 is TGTGCCAGCAGCTTTTACGTCTCCCGCTCCTACGAGCAGTACTTC. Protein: CASSFYVSRSYEQYF. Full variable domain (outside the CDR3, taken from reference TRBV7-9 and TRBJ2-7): DTGVSQNPRHKITKRGQNVTFRCDPISEHNRLYWYRQTLGQGPEFLTYFQNEAQLEKSRLLSDRFSAERPKGSFSTLEIQRTEQGDSAMYLCASSFYVSRSYEQYFGPGTRLTVT.

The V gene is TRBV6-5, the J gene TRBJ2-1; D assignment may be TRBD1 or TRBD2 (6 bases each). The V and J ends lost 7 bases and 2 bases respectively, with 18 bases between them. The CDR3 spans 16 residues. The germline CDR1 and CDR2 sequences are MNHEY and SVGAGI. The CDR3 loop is CASILGGGTTYNEQFF. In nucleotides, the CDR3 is TGTGCCAGCATTTTAGGAGGGGGGACCACCTACAATGAGCAGTTCTTC.

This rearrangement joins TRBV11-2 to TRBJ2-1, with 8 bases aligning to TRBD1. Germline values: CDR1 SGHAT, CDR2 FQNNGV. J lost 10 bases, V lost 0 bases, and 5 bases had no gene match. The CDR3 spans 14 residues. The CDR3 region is CASSLEGQVGEQFF. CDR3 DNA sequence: TGTGCCAGCAGCTTAGAGGGACAGGTTGGAGAGCAGTTCTTC. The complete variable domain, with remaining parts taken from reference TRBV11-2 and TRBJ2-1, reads EAGVAQSPRYKIIEKRQSVAFWCNPISGHATLYWYQQILGQGPKLLIQFQNNGVVDDSQLPKDRFSAERLKGVDSTLKIQPAKLEDSAVYLCASSLEGQVGEQFFGPGTRLTVL.

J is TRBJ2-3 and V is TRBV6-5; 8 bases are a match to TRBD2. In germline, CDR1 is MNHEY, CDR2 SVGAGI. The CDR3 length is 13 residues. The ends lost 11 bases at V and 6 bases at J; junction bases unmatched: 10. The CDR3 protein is CACKAGAGDTQYF. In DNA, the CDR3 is TGTGCCTGCAAAGCGGGGGCGGGGGATACGCAGTATTTT.

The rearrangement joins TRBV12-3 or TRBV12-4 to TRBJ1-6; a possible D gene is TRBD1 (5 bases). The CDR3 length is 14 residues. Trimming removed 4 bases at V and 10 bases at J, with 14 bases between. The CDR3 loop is CASSSTERASPLHF. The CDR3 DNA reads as TGTGCCAGCAGTTCGACAGAGCGAGCCTCACCCCTCCACTTT.

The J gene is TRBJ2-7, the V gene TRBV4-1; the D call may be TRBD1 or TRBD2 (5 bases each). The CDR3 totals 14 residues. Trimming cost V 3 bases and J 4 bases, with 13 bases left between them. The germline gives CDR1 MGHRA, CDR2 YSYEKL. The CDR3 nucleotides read TGCGCCAGCAGCCAGAGAGGGGTCGATTACGAGCAGTACTTC. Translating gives CASSQRGVDYEQYF.

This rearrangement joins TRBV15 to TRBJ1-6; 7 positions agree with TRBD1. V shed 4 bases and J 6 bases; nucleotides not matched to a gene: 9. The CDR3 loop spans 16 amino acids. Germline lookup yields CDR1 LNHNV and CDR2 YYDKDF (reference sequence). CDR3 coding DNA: TGTGCCACCAGCAAGAATCCGGGACAGAGTAATTCACCCCTCCACTTT. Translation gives CATSKNPGQSNSPLHF. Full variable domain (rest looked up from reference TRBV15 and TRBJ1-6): DAMVIQNPRYQVTQFGKPVTLSCSQTLNHNVMYWYQQKSSQAPKLLFHYYDKDFNNEADTPDNFQSRRPNTSFCFLDIRSPGLGDTAMYLCATSKNPGQSNSPLHFGNGTRLTVT.

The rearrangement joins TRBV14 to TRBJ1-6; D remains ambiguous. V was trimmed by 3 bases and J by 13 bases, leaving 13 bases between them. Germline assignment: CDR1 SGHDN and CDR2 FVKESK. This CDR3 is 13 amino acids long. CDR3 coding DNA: TGTGCCAGCAGCCAGTTCGCCGCGGTCCCCCTCCACTTT. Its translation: CASSQFAAVPLHF.

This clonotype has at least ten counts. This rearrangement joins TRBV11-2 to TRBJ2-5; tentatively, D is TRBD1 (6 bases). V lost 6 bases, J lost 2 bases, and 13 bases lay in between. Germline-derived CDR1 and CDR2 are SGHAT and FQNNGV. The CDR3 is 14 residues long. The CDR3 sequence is CASSPTGVQETQYF. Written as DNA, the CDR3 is TGTGCCAGCAGTCCGACAGGAGTGCAAGAGACCCAGTACTTC.

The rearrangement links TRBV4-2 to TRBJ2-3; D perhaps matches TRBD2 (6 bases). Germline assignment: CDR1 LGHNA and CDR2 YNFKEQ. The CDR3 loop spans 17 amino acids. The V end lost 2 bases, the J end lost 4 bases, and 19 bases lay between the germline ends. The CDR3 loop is CASSQTGTRGLSDTQYF. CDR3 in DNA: TGTGCCAGCAGCCAAACGGGGACTCGTGGCCTATCAGATACGCAGTATTTT.

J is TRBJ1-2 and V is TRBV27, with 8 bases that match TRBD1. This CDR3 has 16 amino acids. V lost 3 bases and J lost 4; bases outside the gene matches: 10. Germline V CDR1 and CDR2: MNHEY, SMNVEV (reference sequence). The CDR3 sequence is CASSFGRGRMGYGYTF. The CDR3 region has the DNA TGTGCCAGCAGTTTCGGCAGGGGGCGAATGGGCTATGGCTACACCTTC.

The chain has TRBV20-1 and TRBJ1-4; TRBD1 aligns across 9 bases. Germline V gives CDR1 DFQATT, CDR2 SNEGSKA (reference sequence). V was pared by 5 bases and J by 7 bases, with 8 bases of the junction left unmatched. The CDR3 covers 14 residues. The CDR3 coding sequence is TGCAGTGCTGGAAAGACAGGGGGTGGTGAAAAACTGTTTTTT. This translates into CSAGKTGGGEKLFF.

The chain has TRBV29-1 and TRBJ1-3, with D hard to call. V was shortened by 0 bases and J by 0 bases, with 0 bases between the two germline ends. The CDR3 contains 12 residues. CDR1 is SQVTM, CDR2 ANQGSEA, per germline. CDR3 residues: CSVEDSGNTIYF. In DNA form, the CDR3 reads TGCAGCGTTGAAGACTCTGGAAACACCATATATTTT.

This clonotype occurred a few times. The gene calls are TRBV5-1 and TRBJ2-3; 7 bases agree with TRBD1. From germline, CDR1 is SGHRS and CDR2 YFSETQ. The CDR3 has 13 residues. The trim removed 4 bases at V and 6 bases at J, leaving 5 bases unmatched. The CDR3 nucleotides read TGCGCCAGCAGCCTCGGGACAGTCGATACGCAGTATTTT. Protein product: CASSLGTVDTQYF.

The CDR3 sequence is CASSFKTGSETQYF. CDR3 nucleotide sequence: TGTGCCAGCAGCTTCAAGACAGGGTCCGAGACCCAGTACTTC. The rearrangement links TRBV7-9 to TRBJ2-5, with 7 bases fitting TRBD1. This CDR3 spans 14 amino acids. With V trimmed by 3 bases and J by 5 bases, 6 bases remained unmatched. Germline loops: CDR1 SEHNR, CDR2 FQNEAQ (reference sequence).

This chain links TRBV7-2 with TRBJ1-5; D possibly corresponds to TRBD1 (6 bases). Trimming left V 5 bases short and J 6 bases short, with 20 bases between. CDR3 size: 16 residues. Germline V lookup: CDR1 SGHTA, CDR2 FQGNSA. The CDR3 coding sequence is TGTGCCAGCAGCCCCTACAGCGGGGGCGTAGTTCAGCCCCAGCATTTT. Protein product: CASSPYSGGVVQPQHF.

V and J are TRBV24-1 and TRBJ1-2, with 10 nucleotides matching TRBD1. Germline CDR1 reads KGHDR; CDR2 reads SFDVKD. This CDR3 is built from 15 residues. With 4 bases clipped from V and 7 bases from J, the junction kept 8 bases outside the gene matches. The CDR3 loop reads CATSEVDRGLSGYTF. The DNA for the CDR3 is TGTGCCACCAGTGAGGTTGACAGGGGGCTGTCTGGCTACACCTTC.

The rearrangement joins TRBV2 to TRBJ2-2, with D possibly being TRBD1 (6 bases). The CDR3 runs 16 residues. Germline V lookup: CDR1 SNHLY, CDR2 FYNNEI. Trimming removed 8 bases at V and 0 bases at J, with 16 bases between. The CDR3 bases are TGTGCCAGCGCCCGACAGGTCATGCCGAACACCGGGGAGCTGTTTTTT. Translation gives CASARQVMPNTGELFF.

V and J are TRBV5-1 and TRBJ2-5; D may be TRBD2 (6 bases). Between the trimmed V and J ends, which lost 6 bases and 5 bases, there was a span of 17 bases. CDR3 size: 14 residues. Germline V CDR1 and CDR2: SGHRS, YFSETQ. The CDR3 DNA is TGCGCCAGCAAAGCGGGCAGTCTAATCGAGACCCAGTACTTC. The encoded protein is CASKAGSLIETQYF.

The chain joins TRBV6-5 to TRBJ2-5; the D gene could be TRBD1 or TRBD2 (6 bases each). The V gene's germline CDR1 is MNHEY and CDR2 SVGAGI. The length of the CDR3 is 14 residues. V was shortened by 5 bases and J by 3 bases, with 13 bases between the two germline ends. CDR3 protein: CASSRGTNKETQYF. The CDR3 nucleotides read TGTGCCAGCAGTCGCGGGACAAATAAAGAGACCCAGTACTTC.

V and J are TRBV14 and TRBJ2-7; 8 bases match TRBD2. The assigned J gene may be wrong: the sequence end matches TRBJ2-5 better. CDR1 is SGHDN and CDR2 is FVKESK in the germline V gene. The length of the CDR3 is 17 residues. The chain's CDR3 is CASSLALAGSDGGTQYF. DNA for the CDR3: TGTGCCAGCAGCCTCGCGTTAGCGGGGTCCGACGGGGGGACCCAGTACTTC.

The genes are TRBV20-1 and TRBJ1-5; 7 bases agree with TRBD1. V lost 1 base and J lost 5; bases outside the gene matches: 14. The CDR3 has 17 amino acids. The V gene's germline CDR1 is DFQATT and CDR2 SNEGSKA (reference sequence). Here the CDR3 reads CSARVPSTGAGDQPQHF. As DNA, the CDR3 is TGCAGTGCTAGAGTCCCTTCCACAGGGGCGGGGGATCAGCCCCAGCATTTT.

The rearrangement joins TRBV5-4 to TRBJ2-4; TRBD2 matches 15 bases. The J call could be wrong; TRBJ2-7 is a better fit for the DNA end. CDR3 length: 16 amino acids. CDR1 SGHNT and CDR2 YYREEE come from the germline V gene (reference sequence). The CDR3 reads CASSPGLAGGLYEQYF. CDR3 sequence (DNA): TGTGCCAGCAGCCCCGGACTAGCGGGGGGGCTCTACGAGCAGTACTTC.

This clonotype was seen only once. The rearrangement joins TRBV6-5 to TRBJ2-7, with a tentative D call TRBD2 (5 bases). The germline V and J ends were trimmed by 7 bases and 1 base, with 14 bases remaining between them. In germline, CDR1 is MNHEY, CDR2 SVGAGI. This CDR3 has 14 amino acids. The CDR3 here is CASTQRVGSYEQYF. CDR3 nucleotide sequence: TGTGCCAGCACCCAGAGGGTCGGTTCCTACGAGCAGTACTTC.

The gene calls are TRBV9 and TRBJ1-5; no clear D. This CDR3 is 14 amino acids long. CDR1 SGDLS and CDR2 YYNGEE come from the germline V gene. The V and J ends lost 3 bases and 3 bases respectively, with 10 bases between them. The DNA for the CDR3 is TGTGCCAGCAGCGGCTCCGTATACAATCAGCCCCAGCATTTT. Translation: CASSGSVYNQPQHF.

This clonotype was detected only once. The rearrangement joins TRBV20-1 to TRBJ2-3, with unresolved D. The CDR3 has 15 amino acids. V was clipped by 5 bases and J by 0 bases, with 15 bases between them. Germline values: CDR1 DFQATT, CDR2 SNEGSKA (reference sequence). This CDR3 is CSASRIAGSTDTQYF. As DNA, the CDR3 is TGCAGTGCTTCCCGGATAGCAGGTAGCACAGATACGCAGTATTTT.

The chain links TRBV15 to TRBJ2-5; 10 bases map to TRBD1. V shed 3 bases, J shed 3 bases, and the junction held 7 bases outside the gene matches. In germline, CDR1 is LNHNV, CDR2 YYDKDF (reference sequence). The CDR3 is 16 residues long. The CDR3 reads CATSSPGTGVEETQYF. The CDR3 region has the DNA TGTGCCACCAGCAGCCCCGGGACAGGGGTCGAAGAGACCCAGTACTTC.

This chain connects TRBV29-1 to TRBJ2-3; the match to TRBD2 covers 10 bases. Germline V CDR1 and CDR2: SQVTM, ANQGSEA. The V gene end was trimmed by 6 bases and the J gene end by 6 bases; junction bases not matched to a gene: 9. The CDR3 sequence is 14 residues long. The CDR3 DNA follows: TGCAGCGTCGGGTCAAGCGGGGGGGCGGATACGCAGTATTTT. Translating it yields CSVGSSGGADTQYF.

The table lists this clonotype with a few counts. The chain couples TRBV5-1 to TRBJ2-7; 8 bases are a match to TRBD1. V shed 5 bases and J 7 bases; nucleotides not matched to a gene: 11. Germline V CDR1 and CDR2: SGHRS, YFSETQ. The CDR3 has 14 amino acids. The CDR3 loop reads CASRPSRGLEEQYF. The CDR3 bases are TGCGCCAGCAGGCCGAGCAGGGGGCTTGAAGAGCAGTACTTC.

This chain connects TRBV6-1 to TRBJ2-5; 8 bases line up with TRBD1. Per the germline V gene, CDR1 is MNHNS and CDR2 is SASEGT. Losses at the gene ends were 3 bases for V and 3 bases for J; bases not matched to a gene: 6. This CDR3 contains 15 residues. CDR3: CASSEGGQDKETQYF. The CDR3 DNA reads TGTGCCAGCAGTGAGGGGGGACAGGATAAAGAGACCCAGTACTTC.